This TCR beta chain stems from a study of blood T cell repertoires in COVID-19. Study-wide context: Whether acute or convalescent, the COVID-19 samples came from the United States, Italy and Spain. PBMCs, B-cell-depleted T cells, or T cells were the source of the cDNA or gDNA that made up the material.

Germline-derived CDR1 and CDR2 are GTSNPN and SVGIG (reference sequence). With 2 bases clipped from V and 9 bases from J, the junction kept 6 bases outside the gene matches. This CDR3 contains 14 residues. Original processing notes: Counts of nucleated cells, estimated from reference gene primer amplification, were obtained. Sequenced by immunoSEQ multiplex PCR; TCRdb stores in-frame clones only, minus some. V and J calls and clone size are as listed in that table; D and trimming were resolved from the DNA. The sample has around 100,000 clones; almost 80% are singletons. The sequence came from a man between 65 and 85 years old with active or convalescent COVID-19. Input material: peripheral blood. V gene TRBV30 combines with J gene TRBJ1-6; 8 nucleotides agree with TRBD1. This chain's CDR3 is CAWSSGRGLSPLHF. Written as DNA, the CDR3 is TGTGCCTGGAGTTCGGGCAGGGGGCTTTCACCCCTCCACTTT.